This TCR beta chain derives from a study of T-cell memory formation after mild COVID-19 listed by TCRdb under 2021. Regarding the study in general: Most TCR sequence clusters were specific to one of the two donors. The cohort was made up of two young adult volunteers, one female and one male, who were previously healthy. Longitudinal TCRalpha and TCRbeta repertoire sequencing tracked T-cell clones expanding and contracting after mild COVID-19 in two donors. Study-level results and caveats: Whether the second-wave clones peaking on day 37 were SARS-CoV-2 specific was not confirmed. Some responding clones were detected in pre-infection memory, suggesting pre-existing cross-reactive memory T cells joined the SARS-CoV-2 response. Contracting CD4+ clones turned up mainly in the CM and EM memory subsets, whereas EMRA was where CD8+ clones were enriched. Balanced CD4/CD8 phenotypes were observed for clones contracting from day 15 to 85, whereas a bias towards CD4+ was observed for a second wave of clones expanding from day 15 to 37. Only a couple of mild cases were covered by the study, and larger cohorts that include severe cases with pre-infection samples were considered necessary.

CDR1 and CDR2, per the germline V gene, are SNHLY and FYNNEI. The trim is 8 bases for V and 4 bases for J, with a gap of 11 bases between the germline ends. Including cysteine and phenylalanine, the CDR3 has 12 amino acids. Solely the CDR3 DNA is kept, with 36 bases framed from the first base. PBMCs were isolated by Ficoll-Paque density gradient centrifugation. Sequencing was carried out with an Illumina NovaSeq 6000. TCRalpha and TCRbeta cDNA libraries were constructed by 5'RACE with constant-segment primers, with sample barcodes and unique molecular identifiers being introduced. Trizol reagent was used to extract RNA from every sample. Amplification of the libraries took two PCR steps, and the second step added a second sample barcode plus Illumina TruSeq adapters. Libraries were sequenced on an Illumina NovaSeq with 2 x 150 bp paired-end reads. In the authors' own workflow: Demultiplexing of reads and collapsing into UMI-guided consensus sequences were performed with migec v1.2.7. Using mixcr v2.1.11, the UMI consensuses were aligned to TRA and TRB V and J templates and assembled into clonotypes. A clonotype was counted as expanded or contracted only if both edgeR and NoisET called the change significant, with noise models trained on biological replicates. For edgeR calls, a false discovery rate-adjusted p below 0.01 and a log2 fold-change threshold of 1 were applied. As an exploratory analysis of dynamics, max-normalized trajectories of the 1000 most abundant clonotypes were examined with PCA combined with hierarchical clustering. Each responding clone was given a CD4 or CD8 phenotype based on the CD4+ and CD8+ repertoires, which had been sequenced separately. Using fastp trimming at Q25 and MiXCR clonotype assembly, TCRdb reanalyzed the public sequencing data and kept in-frame beta chains. Rows merge per CDR3 protein into single entries with the most common DNA and genes. The V and J calls shown here were made by TCRdb, not taken from the authors' results. In all, the sample holds around 370,000 distinct CDR3 sequences, and around 20% of those were seen once. 9.5% to 15% of the sample belongs to the ten largest clones.

As for this clonotype: Its antigen has not been determined. It has no much larger one-base neighbor in the sample; base qualities were not kept.

The clonotype was recovered from an adult woman who had mild COVID-19 (a few samples of this study predate the infection). The sample titles of this study are shuffled in the database, so cell type and time point are left out; the donor was told from shared clones. Recombination connected TRBV2 to TRBJ1-2; TRBD1 is perhaps the D gene, given 5 matching bases. Sequencing was carried out using PBMCs or a T cell subset sorted from them (not recorded which). For the CDR3, the sequence is CASQGSFYGYTF. The bases are TGTGCCAGCCAGGGATCTTTCTATGGCTACACCTTC. This CDR3, with the reference TRBV2 and TRBJ1-2 proteins standing in past its ends, gives the full variable domain EPEVTQTPSHQVTQMGQEVILRCVPISNHLYFYWYRQILGQKVEFLVSFYNNEISEKSEIFDDQFSVERPDGSNFTLKIRSTKLEDSAMYFCASQGSFYGYTFGSGTRLTVV.